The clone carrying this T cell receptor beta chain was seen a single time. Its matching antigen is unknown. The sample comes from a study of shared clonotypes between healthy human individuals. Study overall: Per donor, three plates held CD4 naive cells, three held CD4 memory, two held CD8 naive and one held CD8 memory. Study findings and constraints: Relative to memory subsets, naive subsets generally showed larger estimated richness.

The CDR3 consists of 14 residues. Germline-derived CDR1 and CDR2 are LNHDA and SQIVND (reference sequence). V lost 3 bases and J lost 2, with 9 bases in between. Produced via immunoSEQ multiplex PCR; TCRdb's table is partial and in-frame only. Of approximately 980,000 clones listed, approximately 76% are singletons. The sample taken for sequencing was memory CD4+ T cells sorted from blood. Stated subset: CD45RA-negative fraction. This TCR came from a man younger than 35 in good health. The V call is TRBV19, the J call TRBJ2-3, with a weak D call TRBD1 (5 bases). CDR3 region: CASSIRQSTDTQYF. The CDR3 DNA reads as TGTGCCAGTAGTATTAGACAGTCCACAGATACGCAGTATTTT.